This T cell receptor beta chain was recovered during a study of cytomegalovirus exposure and HLA in healthy donors. PCR amplification relied on 60 Vbeta primers (plus 13 Jbeta primers). Sequencing used immunoSEQ multiplex PCR; TCRdb keeps in-frame clones, though not all of them. The sample records 150,000 to 200,000 clones, around 82% being singletons. After removal of 7 bases from V and 4 bases from J, the junction contained 9 bases not matched to a gene. The CDR3 is 15 amino acids. Germline CDR1 is MNHNS and CDR2 is SASEGT. The sequenced material came from PBMCs. The clonotype comes from a boy between 5 and 17 years old in good health and CMV-seronegative. This chain joins TRBV6-1 and TRBJ2-3; TRBD2 matches at 9 bases. The DNA of the CDR3 is TGTGCCAGCACCGCCCTAGCGGGACGTTCAGATACGCAGTATTTT. It translates to CASTALAGRSDTQYF.